The clone carrying this TCR beta chain was seen a handful of times. Its cognate antigen is unknown. TCR beta CDR3 sequences were amplified from RNA transcripts. TCR CDR3 underwent first-round RT-PCR with the HTBI primer set. Each CDR3 protein gets one entry after TCRdb re-called the multiplex PCR reads with MiXCR. The sample consists of 600,000 or so distinct CDR3 sequences, roughly 16% of them appearing once. This sample was included in a study of T cells in Graves' hyperthyroidism and ophthalmopathy. Regarding the study as a whole: Most expanded thyroid clonotypes above 0.001 recurred in blood. In simple terms, a model built on 13 V-J features told ophthalmopathy apart from stable hyperthyroidism.

The specimen sequenced was blood. The sequence derives from a woman between 25 and 40 years old with Graves' hyperthyroidism.

Here the CDR3 reads CASSIANYQETQYF. The DNA of the CDR3 is TGTGCCAGTAGTATAGCTAACTACCAAGAGACCCAGTACTTC. The chain combines TRBV19 with TRBJ2-5; D ambiguous. This CDR3 is built from 14 residues. Trimming stripped 1 base from V and 0 bases from J, with 6 bases between. Germline lookup yields CDR1 LNHDA and CDR2 SQIVND (reference sequence).